The rows below give T cell receptor beta chains drawn from one sample of a study of shared clonotypes between healthy human individuals. Clones were sequenced by immunoSEQ multiplex PCR, and TCRdb holds only the in-frame ones, with some missing. The table shows over a million clones, with approximately 80% occurring only once. The material sequenced was memory CD4+ T cells from PBMCs. Receptors were obtained from a man younger than 35 in good health. Some clones in this sample may be carry-over from other donors' samples. CDR3s include the opening cysteine and the closing phenylalanine or tryptophan. The D gene is left open where the match is weak. Not every row has a clone size; where given, it reads once, few, many or a size class.

j_call	clone_size	v_call	d_call	cdr3_nt	cdr3_aa
TRBJ2-2	-	TRBV4-2	-	TGTGCCAGCAGCCAAGGATCGCGCGGGAGAGGGGGGGTTAACACCGGGGAGCTGTTTTTT	CASSQGSRGRGGVNTGELFF
TRBJ2-7	-	TRBV5-1	TRBD2	TGCGCCAGCAGCCGCGGGAGGACAACGCTTTACGAGCAGTACTTC	CASSRGRTTLYEQYF
TRBJ1-2	-	TRBV5-4	TRBD1	TGTGCCAGCAGCGGCCAGGGGGCGCAAAGGGTGGGCTATGGCTACACCTTC	CASSGQGAQRVGYGYTF
TRBJ2-7	-	TRBV6-6	TRBD1	TGTGCCAGCAGTCCTACCGACAGGGGGAAGGCCTACGAGCAGTACTTC	CASSPTDRGKAYEQYF
TRBJ2-7	-	TRBV19	TRBD1	TGTGCCAGTAGTTCGCTCCGGGACAGGGGGAGAAAGCCGCGATACGAGCAGTACTTC	CASSSLRDRGRKPRYEQYF
TRBJ1-3	-	TRBV5-1	-	TGCGCCAGCAGCGAATCCGTGCGCGGAAACACCATATATTTT	CASSESVRGNTIYF
TRBJ1-4	-	TRBV10-3	-	TGTGCCGCGTCCGGTGGGGGTACAACTAATGAAAAACTGTTTTTT	CAASGGGTTNEKLFF
TRBJ1-1	-	TRBV11-2	-	TGTGCCAGCAGCTTGGTCGGGGGCTACACTGAAGCTTTCTTT	CASSLVGGYTEAFF
TRBJ2-7	-	TRBV7-2	-	TGTGCCAGCGCAAAGCCCCTCTACGAGCAGTACTTC	CASAKPLYEQYF
TRBJ2-7	-	TRBV30	TRBD1	TGTGCCTGGAGTGTAACCGGGACAGGGGGCGCTTTGCAGTACTTC	CAWSVTGTGGALQYF
TRBJ1-3	-	TRBV30	-	TGTGCCTGGAGGGGTACCTCTGGAAACACCATATATTTT	CAWRGTSGNTIYF
TRBJ1-1	-	TRBV5-1	-	TGCGCCAGCAGCCTCAACTGGGACCTTGAAGCTTTCTTT	CASSLNWDLEAFF
TRBJ2-7	few	TRBV29-1	TRBD1	TGCAGCGTTCAACGACAGGGGGCTTACGAGCAGTACTTC	CSVQRQGAYEQYF
TRBJ2-3	-	TRBV28	TRBD2	TGTGCCAGCAGTCTTCAGACTAGCGGCACAGATACGCAGTATTTT	CASSLQTSGTDTQYF
TRBJ2-2	-	TRBV4-3	TRBD2	TGCGCCAGCAGCCAAGCTCCGGGGAGGGCCGATTTCGGGGAGCTGTTTTTT	CASSQAPGRADFGELFF
TRBJ2-1	-	TRBV10-3	TRBD2	TGTGCCATCAAATTAGCGGGAGTTGACAATGAGCAGTTCTTC	CAIKLAGVDNEQFF
TRBJ2-3	-	TRBV15	TRBD1	TGTGCCACCAGCATGGGACAGGGGCTTCTTAGCACAGATACGCAGTATTTT	CATSMGQGLLSTDTQYF
TRBJ2-1	-	TRBV4-1	TRBD2	TGCGCCAGCAGCCAACTAGCGGGAGCCTACAATGAGCAGTTCTTC	CASSQLAGAYNEQFF
TRBJ2-7	-	TRBV7-2	TRBD1	TGTGCCAGCAGCTTAGACAGGGGCCTCTACGAGCAGTACTTC	CASSLDRGLYEQYF
TRBJ2-5	-	TRBV6-5	-	TGTGCCAGCAGTTCTCCGTTTGGGGAGGATTTGGAGACCCAGTACTTC	CASSSPFGEDLETQYF
TRBJ1-2	-	TRBV29-1	TRBD1	TGCAGCGTTGACCTGCGCAGGGGGTCTGGCTACACCTTC	CSVDLRRGSGYTF
TRBJ1-4	-	TRBV5-1	TRBD1	TGCGCCAGCAGCTTACTAACAGGGGGCCGAGATGAAAAACTGTTTTTT	CASSLLTGGRDEKLFF
TRBJ1-1	-	TRBV7-2	-	TGTGCCAGCAGCTTAGAGCCTATAACTGAAGCTTTCTTT	CASSLEPITEAFF
TRBJ2-3	-	TRBV5-4	-	TGTGCCAGCACCCGCCCGGTTACAGGTTCCACAGATACGCAGTATTTT	CASTRPVTGSTDTQYF
TRBJ1-4	-	TRBV28	-	TGTGCCGGGACCGGCGGTTTCACTAATGAAAAACTGTTTTTT	CAGTGGFTNEKLFF
TRBJ2-3	-	TRBV29-1	TRBD2	TGCAGCGCTTCGGGACTAGCGGGAGCAGATACGCAGTATTTT	CSASGLAGADTQYF
TRBJ1-5	-	TRBV28	-	TGTGCCAGCAGTTTACTGCAGGGATCATTTAACAATCAGCCCCAGCATTTT	CASSLLQGSFNNQPQHF
TRBJ2-3	-	TRBV29-1	-	TGCAGCGTTGAATTATGGGCCGTCCCCACAGATACGCAGTATTTT	CSVELWAVPTDTQYF
TRBJ2-7	-	TRBV7-3	TRBD2	TGTGCCAGCAGCCCCGTAGCGGGAAGGGAGCAGTACTTC	CASSPVAGREQYF
TRBJ2-5	-	TRBV7-9	TRBD1	TGTGCCAGCAGCCGGATGCGGGACAGGGCTCAAGAGACCCAGTACTTC	CASSRMRDRAQETQYF
TRBJ2-3	-	TRBV27	-	TGTGCCAGCAGTTTAGCGGGCACAGATACGCAGTATTTT	CASSLAGTDTQYF
TRBJ2-3	-	TRBV7-6	-	TGTGCCAGCAGCTTAGCGTCGACCGGGTCGGGCACAGATACGCAGTATTTT	CASSLASTGSGTDTQYF
TRBJ1-1	-	TRBV7-3	-	TGTGCCAGCAGCTTGTTTAGGACGGACACATTGAACACTGAAGCTTTCTTT	CASSLFRTDTLNTEAFF
TRBJ2-2	once	TRBV5-1	-	TGCGCCAGCACCCCGGGGGCTTCGAACACCGGGGAGCTGTTTTTT	CASTPGASNTGELFF
TRBJ2-7	-	TRBV6-1	TRBD1	TGTGCCAGCAAATACTCGACAGGGGGAACCTACGAGCAGTACTTC	CASKYSTGGTYEQYF
TRBJ2-3	-	TRBV7-8	TRBD1	TGTGCCAGCAGCTCACAGGGGGCATATACAGATACGCAGTATTTT	CASSSQGAYTDTQYF
TRBJ2-4	once	TRBV21-1	-	TGTGCCAGCAGCAAAATCCAGGGGCGATTAAGGAGAAACATTCAGTACTTC	CASSKIQGRLRRNIQYF
TRBJ2-6	-	TRBV7-9	-	TGTGCCAGCAGCCCAGTGACACCGACCGTCCTGACTTTC	CASSPVTPTVLTF
TRBJ2-1	-	TRBV28	TRBD2	TGTGCCAGCAGTTTGGGAATCGGGACTAGCGGGAGGGCCGGGTTGCAGTTCTTC	CASSLGIGTSGRAGLQFF
TRBJ1-2	few	TRBV28	-	TGTGCCAGCAGTTTGAAAGGCAACTATGGCTACACCTTC	CASSLKGNYGYTF
TRBJ2-3	-	TRBV28	-	TGTGCCAGCAGACTAAGGGGTCGACGCACAGATACGCAGTATTTT	CASRLRGRRTDTQYF
TRBJ2-2	-	TRBV18	-	TGTGCCAGCTCACCTACACAGGCTTCCGGGGAGCTGTTTTTT	CASSPTQASGELFF
TRBJ1-2	-	TRBV19	-	TGTGCCAGTAGTATAGCGGAGCGAGGTGGCTACACCTTC	CASSIAERGGYTF
TRBJ2-3	-	TRBV7-2	-	TGTGCCAGCAGCTTATTTCCGGGAGTCAGAGATACGCAGTATTTT	CASSLFPGVRDTQYF
TRBJ2-3	-	TRBV7-9	TRBD2	TGTGCCAGCAGCCTAGCGGGAGGGGCAGATACGCAGTATTTT	CASSLAGGADTQYF